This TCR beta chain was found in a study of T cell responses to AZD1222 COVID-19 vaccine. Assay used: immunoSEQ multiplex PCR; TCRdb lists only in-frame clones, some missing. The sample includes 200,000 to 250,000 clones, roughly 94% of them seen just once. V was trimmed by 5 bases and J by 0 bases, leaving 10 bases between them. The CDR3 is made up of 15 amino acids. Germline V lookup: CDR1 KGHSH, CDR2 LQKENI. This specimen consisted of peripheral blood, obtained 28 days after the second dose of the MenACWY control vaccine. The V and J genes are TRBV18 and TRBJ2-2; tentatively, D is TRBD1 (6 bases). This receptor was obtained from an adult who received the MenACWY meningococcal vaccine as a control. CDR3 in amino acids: CASSSDRTNTGELFF. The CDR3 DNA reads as TGTGCCAGCTCATCCGACAGGACGAACACCGGGGAGCTGTTTTTT.